Listed below are T cell receptor beta chains from one sample, sequenced in a study of cytomegalovirus exposure and HLA in healthy donors. Clones were sequenced by immunoSEQ multiplex PCR, and TCRdb holds only the in-frame ones, with some missing. The repertoire holds about 120,000 clones, with over 9.5% as singletons. The specimen sequenced was PBMCs. The receptors were sampled from a woman aged 18-30 years in good health and CMV-seropositive. Both conserved end residues are part of each CDR3. Each record gives: J gene, D gene, clone size, V gene, CDR3 DNA, CDR3 protein. The D gene is left open where the match is weak. Clone size, where shown, is once, few, many, or a class for clones that have expanded.

TRBJ1-3	.	few	TRBV30	TGTGCCTGGAGTATGGACAGCCACTCTGGAAACACCATATATTTT	CAWSMDSHSGNTIYF
TRBJ1-1	.	.	TRBV6-1	TGTGCCAGCAGACAGGGCAACATGAACACTGAAGCTTTCTTT	CASRQGNMNTEAFF
TRBJ2-7	TRBD2	few	TRBV5-1	TGCGCCAGCAGGCGGGAGACCGAGCAGTACTTC	CASRRETEQYF
TRBJ1-3	.	.	TRBV27	TGTGCCAGCTCCCAAAGGGGGAATGAGAACACCATATATTTT	CASSQRGNENTIYF
TRBJ1-2	.	few	TRBV30	TGTGCCTGGAGTGTAAAGGGGTTGGATGGCTACACCTTC	CAWSVKGLDGYTF
TRBJ2-3	.	few	TRBV7-9	TGTGCCAGCAGTTCACAGGGAGAGACCACAGATACGCAGTATTTT	CASSSQGETTDTQYF
TRBJ2-7	.	.	TRBV30	TGTGCCTGGAGTGTAAGTAGGGCGGGCGAGCAGTACTTC	CAWSVSRAGEQYF
TRBJ1-1	TRBD1	.	TRBV9	TGTGCCAGCAGTACCCAGGGGGCGGTCCCCGCTGAAGCTTTCTTT	CASSTQGAVPAEAFF
TRBJ1-1	.	.	TRBV5-4	TGTGCCAGCATGAGTTCGGGGATTTACACTGAAGCTTTCTTT	CASMSSGIYTEAFF
TRBJ2-3	.	once	TRBV5-4	TGTGCCAGCAGCTCCGGTTCGGACCGAGGCGGGACAGATACGCAGTATTTT	CASSSGSDRGGTDTQYF
TRBJ2-1	.	few	TRBV30	TGTGCCCTGGACGGGGGTAGACATGAGCAGTTCTTC	CALDGGRHEQFF
TRBJ1-2	TRBD1	.	TRBV7-6	TGTGCCAGCAGCTTGGAAGGGGGCGCGGGACATGGCTACACCTTC	CASSLEGGAGHGYTF
TRBJ1-2	.	few	TRBV28	TGTGCCAGCAGATCCTCGAGGTCTGGGTATGGCTACACCTTC	CASRSSRSGYGYTF
TRBJ2-1	TRBD2	.	TRBV5-4	TGTGCCAGCAGCATACTATCACTAGCGGGAGTACCCAATGAGCAGTTCTTC	CASSILSLAGVPNEQFF
TRBJ2-1	.	.	TRBV11-2	TGTGCCAGCAGCTTATACGGGGAGGACAATGAGCAGTTCTTC	CASSLYGEDNEQFF
TRBJ1-1	.	few	TRBV9	TGTGCCAGCAGCGTAGGTCGGGAGAAGTCTGAAGCTTTCTTT	CASSVGREKSEAFF
TRBJ1-1	.	few	TRBV11-2	TGTGCCAGCAGCTCCCCAGGGAATGGGGTGAGTGAAGCTTTCTTT	CASSSPGNGVSEAFF
TRBJ2-3	.	few	TRBV30	TGTGCCGGACAAAGGGGACTCACCACAGATACGCAGTATTTT	CAGQRGLTTDTQYF
TRBJ1-1	.	few	TRBV4-1	TGCGCCAGCAGCCCCTCGCGAACCAAAAGAATGAACACTGAAGCTTTCTTT	CASSPSRTKRMNTEAFF
TRBJ2-7	.	.	TRBV21-1	TGTGCCAGCCACTCTGAATTTACCGGACAGGGGCCATCCTACGAGCAGTACTTC	CASHSEFTGQGPSYEQYF
TRBJ2-5	.	few	TRBV14	TGTGCCAGCAGCCCCTGGACAGAAGAGACCCAGTACTTC	CASSPWTEETQYF
TRBJ2-7	TRBD1	few	TRBV5-8	TGTGCCAGCAGCTTGGGGACAGGGGGAAGGAACGAGCAGTACTTC	CASSLGTGGRNEQYF
TRBJ2-3	TRBD2	.	TRBV5-6	TGTGCCAGCAGATATACTCCCGGGACTAGAACAGATACGCAGTATTTT	CASRYTPGTRTDTQYF
TRBJ1-1	TRBD1	.	TRBV27	TGTGCCAGCAGTTTATATCCACAGGGGAAGATGAACACTGAAGCTTTCTTT	CASSLYPQGKMNTEAFF
TRBJ2-7	.	.	TRBV6-5	TGTGCCAGCAGTCCCGACTATTCCTCCTACGAGCAGTACTTC	CASSPDYSSYEQYF
TRBJ1-1	.	.	TRBV2	TGTGTCAGCACTTCCCGCGTGGGAGCGAACACTGAAGCTTTCTTT	CVSTSRVGANTEAFF
TRBJ1-4	.	few	TRBV6-5	TGTGCCTCATATCCGGGACTGTTTTTT	CASYPGLFF
TRBJ1-2	.	.	TRBV6-5	TGTGCCAGCAGTTACGACAGGCTCAACTATGGCTACACCTTC	CASSYDRLNYGYTF
TRBJ1-5	.	few	TRBV29-1	TGCAGCGTTGGGCAAGGCAATCAGCCCCAGCATTTT	CSVGQGNQPQHF
TRBJ2-1	TRBD2	few	TRBV6-5	TGTGCCAGCAGTTACGCCCTAGCGGGGGCAAATGAGCAGTTCTTC	CASSYALAGANEQFF
TRBJ2-1	TRBD2	.	TRBV13	TGTGCCAGCAGCTTAGATCCTAGCGGGAGGTTCGTGGGGATGAATGAGCAGTTCTTC	CASSLDPSGRFVGMNEQFF
TRBJ1-3	TRBD1	.	TRBV6-1	TGTGCCAGCAGTGAATCAGGGGGTGGAAACACCATATATTTT	CASSESGGGNTIYF
TRBJ2-7	.	.	TRBV30	TGTGCCTGGAGTTCTAGCTCCTACGAGCAGTACTTC	CAWSSSSYEQYF
TRBJ2-7	TRBD1	few	TRBV27	TGTGCCAGCAAGACAGGGGGCGCATCCTACGAGCAGTACTTC	CASKTGGASYEQYF
TRBJ2-6	.	.	TRBV15	TGTGCCACCAGCAGGGGCCAAGGAGGAGCCGGGGCCAACGTCCTGACTTTC	CATSRGQGGAGANVLTF
TRBJ2-2	.	few	TRBV27	TGTGCCAGCAGTTACCGTCCAAGAGGGTCCGGGGAGCTGTTTTTT	CASSYRPRGSGELFF
TRBJ1-3	.	.	TRBV27	TGTGCCAGCAGCCCTTTAGCGGGCCTCTCTGGAAACACCATATATTTT	CASSPLAGLSGNTIYF
TRBJ2-5	TRBD1	few	TRBV5-1	TGCGCCAGCAGGCCCGGGGACAGCAAAGAGACCCAGTACTTC	CASRPGDSKETQYF
TRBJ2-2	TRBD2	.	TRBV10-3	TGTGCCATCAGTGAGTCCGGTAGCGGGACGAACACCGGGGAGCTGTTTTTT	CAISESGSGTNTGELFF
TRBJ2-5	TRBD2	few	TRBV30	TGTGCCTGGAGTTGGGGGGGGTCCCAAGAGACCCAGTACTTC	CAWSWGGSQETQYF
TRBJ2-1	TRBD2	few	TRBV30	TGTGCCTGGAGTGAGGAACTAGCGGGATCTCGGGAGCAGTTCTTC	CAWSEELAGSREQFF
TRBJ2-1	TRBD1	.	TRBV18	TGTGCCAGCTCACCACAAGCACGGACAGGGGGTAATGAGCAGTTCTTC	CASSPQARTGGNEQFF
TRBJ2-7	TRBD2	few	TRBV6-5	TGTGCCAGCAGGGGGACTAGCGACATCGGCGAGCAGTACTTC	CASRGTSDIGEQYF
TRBJ1-1	TRBD1	few	TRBV5-1	TGCGCCAGCAGCCTCAGGGGGCTGGACACTGAAGCTTTCTTT	CASSLRGLDTEAFF
TRBJ1-3	TRBD1	.	TRBV28	TGTGCCAGCAGGGCTGAAGGGGGCCGTGGAAACACCATATATTTT	CASRAEGGRGNTIYF
TRBJ1-5	.	once	TRBV12-1	TGTGCCAGCAGCTGGGGGACAGATAGCAATCAGCCCCAGCATTTT	CASSWGTDSNQPQHF
TRBJ1-2	.	few	TRBV4-2	TGTGCCAGCAGCCGTGACGGGGCAGGGGCCTATGGCTACACCTTC	CASSRDGAGAYGYTF
TRBJ2-1	TRBD2	few	TRBV7-9	TGTGCCAGCAGCAAAAGTGGACTAGCGGGAGGGCCTGGGTACAATGAGCAGTTCTTC	CASSKSGLAGGPGYNEQFF
TRBJ2-3	.	few	TRBV9	TGTGCCAGCAGCGTAGGTGAGGGAGTGGGAGATACGCAGTATTTT	CASSVGEGVGDTQYF
TRBJ1-1	.	few	TRBV20-1	TGCAGTGCTAGAACAGATGAAGCTTTCTTT	CSARTDEAFF
TRBJ2-1	TRBD2	few	TRBV7-9	TGTGCCAGCAGCTTTTGGACTAGCGGGAGTAATGAGCAGTTCTTC	CASSFWTSGSNEQFF